This T cell receptor (beta chain) was identified in a study of blood T cell repertoires in COVID-19. Turning to the study itself: The cDNA or gDNA used as material had been derived from T cells, B-cell-depleted T cells, or PBMCs.

Original processing methods: Estimation of nucleated cell counts was performed using reference gene primer amplification. Clones were read by immunoSEQ multiplex PCR, and TCRdb kept only the in-frame ones, dropping some. V and J calls and clone size are as listed in that table; D and trimming were resolved from the DNA. The sample carries some 300,000 clones, 90% recorded once. The CDR3 extends over 16 amino acids. CDR1 and CDR2 from the germline V gene are MNHNS and SASEGT. The V end lost 3 bases, the J end lost 0 bases, and 15 bases lay between the germline ends. Enrolment of Seattle patients took place during active infection, and they were followed longitudinally.

Input material: peripheral blood. The receptor was isolated from a middle-aged woman with COVID-19, enrolled during active disease. This chain uses TRBV6-1 with TRBJ2-7; no firm D call. The CDR3 sequence is CASSEASNWSSYEQYF. CDR3 coding DNA: TGTGCCAGCAGTGAGGCCTCAAACTGGAGCTCCTACGAGCAGTACTTC.